The 31 T cell receptor beta chains reported below all come from one sample, sequenced in a study of metastatic and nonmetastatic thyroid tumors. TCRdb redid the clone calls on the PCR reads using MiXCR. Of 20,000 or so clones in the sample, 9.5% to 12% were seen once. Not a single patient had been given any form of treatment at any point before undergoing thyroid surgery. Sequenced input: blood. These receptors all stem from a female donor with papillary thyroid cancer or a benign thyroid nodule (not recorded which). Some clones in this sample may be carry-over from other donors' samples.

As to this clone: A clone one base away is much larger, so this may be a read error. The chain combines TRBV14 with TRBJ2-1; 10 bases map to TRBD1. This CDR3 is built from 15 residues. Germline trimming cut 4 bases from V and 7 bases from J; bases unmatched to any gene: 7. CDR1 and CDR2 from the germline V gene are SGHDN and FVKESK. The CDR3 nucleotides read TGTGCCAGCAGCCCCGGGACAGGGGTTTGGAATGAGCAGTTCTTC. Protein: CASSPGTGVWNEQFF.

Turning to this clone: It may be a read error: a sequence one base away is much more abundant. The V and J genes are TRBV4-3 and TRBJ1-3; D unresolved. Trimming left V 1 base short and J 0 bases short, with 13 bases between. The germline gives CDR1 LGHNA, CDR2 YSLEER. CDR3 length: 17 amino acids. The CDR3 nucleotides are TGCGCCAGCAGCCAAGGGAGTACAGCTTACTCTGGAAACACCATATATTTT. Its protein is CASSQGSTAYSGNTIYF.

This clone was observed at least ten times. The same CDR3 can be traced to other DNA sequences in this sample. V gene TRBV5-5 combines with J gene TRBJ2-1, with 9 positions matching TRBD2. This CDR3 is built from 14 residues. After removal of 4 bases from V and 3 bases from J, the junction contained 2 bases not matched to a gene. Germline V gene lookup returns CDR1 SGHKS and CDR2 YYEKEE (reference sequence). The chain's CDR3 is CASSGTSSYNEQFF. Written as DNA, the CDR3 is TGTGCCAGCAGCGGGACTAGCAGCTACAATGAGCAGTTCTTC.

This clone was counted at least ten times. V gene TRBV30 combines with J gene TRBJ1-5, with D tentatively TRBD1 (5 bases). Per the germline V gene, CDR1 is GTSNPN and CDR2 is SVGIG (reference sequence). V gave up 0 bases and J gave up 2 bases, with 5 bases separating them. The CDR3 runs 13 residues. The CDR3: CAWSVQGNQPQHF. In nucleotides, the CDR3 is TGTGCCTGGAGTGTACAGGGCAATCAGCCCCAGCATTTT.

This clone was counted many times. This chain joins TRBV3-1 and TRBJ1-3; D call uncertain. The CDR3 has 13 amino acids. V lost 4 bases and J 1 base, leaving 5 bases between the germline ends. From germline, CDR1 is LGHDT and CDR2 YNNKEL (reference sequence). The chain's CDR3 is CASSPWSGNTIYF. CDR3 bases: TGTGCCAGCAGCCCATGGTCTGGAAACACCATATATTTT.

This clone was recorded many times. A read error is possible here, since a much larger clone lies one base away. In the same sample, other DNA sequences code for this CDR3. The chain employs TRBV6-1 and TRBJ2-7; D not resolved. This CDR3 has 13 residues. The V gene's germline CDR1 is MNHNS and CDR2 SASEGT. V was cut by 7 bases and J by 7 bases, with 17 bases left in between. The CDR3 coding sequence is TGTGCCAGCAAGGTGAGCGTTACTACTGAGCAGTACTTC. It translates to CASKVSVTTEQYF.

This clone occurred many times. This sequence joins TRBV2 and TRBJ1-2; the match to TRBD1 covers 7 bases. The CDR3 spans 12 residues. Germline CDR1 SNHLY, CDR2 FYNNEI. V shed 6 bases and J 13 bases; nucleotides not matched to a gene: 11. CDR3 sequence (DNA): TGTGCCAGCAGCGGAACCGACAGGGAACTCACCTTC. Its protein product is CASSGTDRELTF.

This clone was detected many times. The chain links TRBV5-1 to TRBJ2-5; the D gene is possibly TRBD1 (5 bases). The germline CDR1 and CDR2 sequences are SGHRS and YFSETQ. There are 13 residues in the CDR3. Trimming left V 2 bases short and J 3 bases short, with 8 bases between. In nucleotides, the CDR3 is TGCGCCAGCAGCTTAGGGGCTGAAGAGACCCAGTACTTC. Its translation is CASSLGAEETQYF.

Many counts were recorded for this clone. The rearrangement joins TRBV27 to TRBJ1-2; D gene uncertain. Germline V gene sequence: CDR1 MNHEY, CDR2 SMNVEV (reference sequence). The ends were cut back, 0 bases at V and 0 bases at J, with 8 bases in the middle. There are 15 residues in the CDR3. The CDR3 DNA sequence: TGTGCCAGCAGTTTATCGAGTTCGGCTAACTATGGCTACACCTTC. Translation: CASSLSSSANYGYTF.

This clone ranks as medium-sized. The chain carries TRBV27 and TRBJ2-2; 7 bases are shared with TRBD1. Germline values: CDR1 MNHEY, CDR2 SMNVEV (reference sequence). The V segment lost 5 bases and the J segment 3 bases; nucleotides outside the gene matches: 6. CDR3 length equals 15 residues. The CDR3 nucleotides read TGTGCCAGCAGTGACAGGGTAGACCACACCGGGGAGCTGTTTTTT. This translates into CASSDRVDHTGELFF.

This clone appeared a few times. J is TRBJ2-3 and V is TRBV6-1; D is ambiguous. Germline assignment: CDR1 MNHNS and CDR2 SASEGT. Trimming took 1 base from V and 2 from J, leaving 4 bases between them. The CDR3 runs to 13 residues. CDR3 in DNA: TGTGCCAGCAGTGAAGGCCCCACAGATACGCAGTATTTT. This gives the protein CASSEGPTDTQYF.

This clone was seen only a few times. The chain combines TRBV6-1 with TRBJ2-7, with 8 bases lining up with TRBD2. Looked up from germline, CDR1 is MNHNS and CDR2 is SASEGT. Trimming took 4 bases from V and 4 from J; bases not matched to a gene: 6. CDR3 length: 14 amino acids. CDR3: CASSASGGGYEQYF. Written as DNA, the CDR3 is TGTGCCAGCAGTGCTTCGGGCGGGGGGTACGAGCAGTACTTC.

This clone was picked up many times. The genes are TRBV11-2 and TRBJ1-1; D gene ambiguous. The CDR3 covers 13 residues. In germline, CDR1 is SGHAT, CDR2 FQNNGV. With 2 bases removed from V and 4 bases from J, the gap between germline ends came to 8 bases. The CDR3 DNA sequence: TGTGCCAGCAGCTTATGGGGTTTCACTGAAGCTTTCTTT. Encoded protein: CASSLWGFTEAFF.

Sample share makes this clone medium-sized. This chain joins TRBV12-3 or TRBV12-4 and TRBJ1-1; D is undetermined. The ends were cut back, 5 bases at V and 6 bases at J, with 7 bases in the middle. The CDR3 is 11 amino acids. In DNA, the CDR3 is TGTGCCAGCAGTCCGGGCCCTGAAGCTTTCTTT. It is translated as CASSPGPEAFF.

In its sample, this clone was seen many times. The chain uses TRBV28 and TRBJ1-1; TRBD1 matches at 7 bases. CDR3 length equals 13 residues. The germline CDR1 and CDR2 sequences are MDHEN and SYDVKM. The V gene end was trimmed by 7 bases and the J gene end by 4 bases; junction bases not matched to a gene: 6. The CDR3 region is CASNDRVITEAFF. The CDR3 DNA reads TGTGCCAGCAACGACAGGGTCATCACTGAAGCTTTCTTT. Full variable domain (missing parts from reference TRBV28 and TRBJ1-1): DVKVTQSSRYLVKRTGEKVFLECVQDMDHENMFWYRQDPGLGLRLIYFSYDVKMKEKGDIPEGYSVSREKKERFSLILESASTNQTSMYLCASNDRVITEAFFGQGTRLTVV.

This clone occurred a few times. A much bigger clone sits one base away, suggesting this may be a read error. The sample holds other DNA sequences that translate to the same CDR3. The chain links TRBV11-2 to TRBJ2-2, with TRBD1 matching 8 bases. Looked up from germline, CDR1 is SGHAT and CDR2 is FQNNGV. This CDR3 spans 15 amino acids. The CDR3 here is CASSLTGANTGELFF. DNA of the CDR3: TGTGCCAGCAGCCTGACAGGGGCGAACACCGGGGAGCTATTTTTT. Drawing the rest from reference TRBV11-2 and TRBJ2-2, the complete variable domain is EAGVAQSPRYKIIEKRQSVAFWCNPISGHATLYWYQQILGQGPKLLIQFQNNGVVDDSQLPKDRFSAERLKGVDSTLKIQPAKLEDSAVYLCASSLTGANTGELFFGEGSRLTVL.

This clone was seen at least ten times. J is TRBJ1-3 and V is TRBV20-1; D is uncertain. Germline V gene lookup returns CDR1 DFQATT and CDR2 SNEGSKA (reference sequence). V shed 6 bases and J shed 1 base, with 4 bases lying between them. This CDR3 is built from 11 residues. The CDR3: CSAGSGNTIYF. CDR3 nucleotide sequence: TGCAGTGCAGGGTCTGGAAACACCATATATTTT.

This clone appeared many times. The chain joins TRBV20-1 to TRBJ1-1; no definite D call. This CDR3 is built from 11 residues. Trimming shortened V by 0 bases and J by 6 bases, and 5 bases separated the two germline ends. Germline CDR1 DFQATT, CDR2 SNEGSKA (reference sequence). The CDR3, as DNA: TGCAGTGCTAGAGATGTCCCTGAAGCTTTCTTT. Its protein is CSARDVPEAFF.

This clone was counted at least ten times. The gene calls are TRBV7-2 and TRBJ2-2; D is possibly TRBD1 (6 bases). The CDR3 sequence is 11 residues long. V shed 6 bases and J shed 10 bases, with 9 bases lying between them. Germline CDR1 reads SGHTA; CDR2 reads FQGNSA. Here the CDR3 reads CASRQGQELFF. The CDR3 region has the DNA TGTGCCAGCAGACAGGGACAGGAGCTGTTTTTT.

This clone came up many times. The chain has TRBV5-5 and TRBJ2-1; 8 bases are a match to TRBD1. The CDR3 spans 15 residues. Looked up from germline, CDR1 is SGHKS and CDR2 is YYEKEE (reference sequence). V was pared by 7 bases and J by 3 bases, with 9 bases of the junction left unmatched. CDR3 in DNA: TGTGCCAGCGGGGGTGGGACAGGCAACTACAATGAGCAGTTCTTC. It yields the protein CASGGGTGNYNEQFF. Full variable domain (missing parts from reference TRBV5-5 and TRBJ2-1): DAGVTQSPTHLIKTRGQQVTLRCSPISGHKSVSWYQQVLGQGPQFIFQYYEKEERGRGNFPDRFSARQFPNYSSELNVNALLLGDSALYLCASGGGTGNYNEQFFGPGTRLTVL.

This chain joins TRBV6-1 and TRBJ2-7, with 7 bases fitting TRBD2. Germline V gene data show CDR1 as MNHNS and CDR2 as SASEGT. CDR3 size: 14 residues. Germline trimming cut 5 bases from V and 6 bases from J; bases unmatched to any gene: 10. The CDR3 DNA follows: TGTGCCAGCAGTTCCCTAGCGGTGGTCGGCGAGCAGTACTTC. Translation: CASSSLAVVGEQYF.

V is TRBV7-3 and J is TRBJ2-2; D is unresolved. Germline V CDR1 and CDR2: SGHTA, FQGTGA. The CDR3 is 16 amino acids. V was clipped by 1 base and J by 0 bases, with 9 bases between them. The CDR3 loop reads CASSLNVNPNTGELFF. CDR3 DNA sequence: TGTGCCAGCAGCTTAAACGTAAACCCGAACACCGGGGAGCTGTTTTTT.

This clone occurred many times. This chain uses TRBV20-1 with TRBJ2-7; 9 bases agree with TRBD2. Germline-derived CDR1 and CDR2 are DFQATT and SNEGSKA (reference sequence). This CDR3 has 15 residues. The trim removed 3 bases at V and 6 bases at J, leaving 12 bases unmatched. The CDR3 protein is CSASELAGEYGEQYF. CDR3 DNA sequence: TGCAGTGCTAGTGAGTTAGCGGGAGAATATGGCGAGCAGTACTTC.

Many counts were recorded for this clone. The V gene is TRBV2, the J gene TRBJ1-2; no firm D call. The V gene lost 7 bases and the J gene lost 7 bases, with 7 bases spanning the gap. The CDR3 has 10 amino acids. The germline CDR1 and CDR2 sequences are SNHLY and FYNNEI. CDR3 bases: TGTGCCAGCACGCAGCCTGGCTACACCTTC. It encodes CASTQPGYTF.

This clone occurred many times. CDR3 protein: CAWNRQPSEAFF. The CDR3 bases are TGTGCCTGGAACAGACAACCGTCTGAAGCTTTCTTT. The J gene is TRBJ1-1, the V gene TRBV30; D is undetermined. This CDR3 has 12 residues. Trimming removed 4 bases at V and 6 bases at J, with 12 bases between. CDR1 GTSNPN and CDR2 SVGIG come from the germline V gene (reference sequence).

In its sample, this clone was seen many times. This chain uses TRBV20-1 with TRBJ2-1; D remains unclear. Trimming pared 3 bases from V and 4 bases from J, leaving 7 bases between. This CDR3 is built from 12 residues. The germline V gene encodes CDR1 DFQATT and CDR2 SNEGSKA (reference sequence). The CDR3 here is CSASSVYNEQFF. For the CDR3, the DNA is TGCAGTGCTAGTTCCGTATACAATGAGCAGTTCTTC.

In this sample, this clone turned up many times. The gene calls are TRBV18 and TRBJ1-2; 7 bases fit TRBD1. CDR1 KGHSH and CDR2 LQKENI come from the germline V gene. The CDR3 runs 17 residues. The trim removed 3 bases at V and 2 bases at J, leaving 12 bases unmatched. The CDR3, as DNA: TGTGCCAGCTCACCGGGGGGCCGGGACAGAGGGAACTATGGCTACACCTTC. This gives the protein CASSPGGRDRGNYGYTF.

This clone was picked up a small number of times. One base away lies a much larger clone, so this may be a sequencing read error. Here the CDR3 omits its conserved ending phenylalanine or tryptophan, so a read error is the likely source. The V gene is TRBV9, the J gene TRBJ1-1; 8 positions match TRBD1. The length of the CDR3 is 15 residues. Looked up from germline, CDR1 is SGDLS and CDR2 is YYNGEE. Trimming removed 3 bases from V and 4 bases from J; junction bases left unmatched: 8. CDR3 in DNA: TGTGCCAGCAGCGAGAAAGGACAGGGATCCACTGAAGCTTTCCTT. It encodes CASSEKGQGSTEAFL.

In this sample, this clone turned up many times. This chain connects TRBV19 to TRBJ2-6, with D unresolved. The germline V and J ends were trimmed by 6 bases and 1 base, with 13 bases remaining between them. Germline CDR1 reads LNHDA; CDR2 reads SQIVND (reference sequence). The CDR3 totals 16 residues. Here the CDR3 DNA reads TGTGCCAGTAGCGTGGCCAAGCAGTCTGGGGCCAACGTCCTGACTTTC. Translating gives CASSVAKQSGANVLTF.

This clone was detected many times. The chain has TRBV14 and TRBJ2-2; D gene unclear. The CDR3 covers 13 residues. Germline CDR1 is SGHDN and CDR2 is FVKESK. V lost 4 bases and J 5 bases, leaving 8 bases between the germline ends. CDR3 amino acids: CASSRLRTGELFF. CDR3 bases: TGTGCCAGCAGCCGTTTGAGGACCGGGGAGCTGTTTTTT. Together with reference TRBV14 and TRBJ2-2, the CDR3 gives the full variable domain: EAGVTQFPSHSVIEKGQTVTLRCDPISGHDNLYWYRRVMGKEIKFLLHFVKESKQDESGMPNNRFLAERTGGTYSTLKVQPAELEDSGVYFCASSRLRTGELFFGEGSRLTVL.

This clone was seen ten or more times. The V and J genes are TRBV5-6 and TRBJ2-3; 11 bases map to TRBD2. Germline CDR1 is SGHDT and CDR2 is YYEEEE. Trimming at V came to 1 base and at J to 2 bases, leaving 6 bases not matched to a gene. The CDR3 is 17 residues long. The CDR3 sequence: CASSLTSGSRYTDTQYF. CDR3 sequence (DNA): TGTGCCAGCAGCTTGACTAGCGGGAGTCGATACACAGATACGCAGTATTTT. Looking up the rest from reference TRBV5-6 and TRBJ2-3 gives the full variable domain: DAGVTQSPTHLIKTRGQQVTLRCSPKSGHDTVSWYQQALGQGPQFIFQYYEEEERQRGNFPDRFSGHQFPNYSSELNVNALLLGDSALYLCASSLTSGSRYTDTQYFGPGTRLTVL.